Detailed here is one TCR beta chain. The antigen remains undetermined. These data come from a study of T cell clonotyping in hematopoietic cell transplantation. TCRdb's table, derived via immunoSEQ multiplex PCR, lists solely in-frame clones and lacks some. This table has 9,900 or so clones, roughly 71% appearing once. V was pared by 6 bases and J by 8 bases, with 9 bases of the junction left unmatched. Per germline, CDR1 WNHNN and CDR2 SYGVQD (reference sequence). The CDR3 runs 14 residues. Recipient blood drawn about 28 days pretransplant and days 30, 100, 180 after. Whole-study results and caveats: Pathologically expanded recipient clonotypes increased progressively from day 30 to day 180 as diversity fell. Without cell sorting, CD4 versus CD8 contributions remain unresolved.

The TCR was taken from a female patient aged 40-50 years who had an allogeneic stem cell transplant from a related donor, so T cells may come from the graft donor. Some clones in this sample may be carry-over from other donors' samples. The chain links TRBV10-1 to TRBJ2-1, with 8 bases fitting TRBD2. Sequencing was performed on PBMCs, taken 30 days after allogeneic stem cell transplant. CDR3 DNA: TGCGCCAGCAGGGCAGCGGGAGCTTTGGATGAGCAGTTCTTC. Translating it yields CASRAAGALDEQFF.